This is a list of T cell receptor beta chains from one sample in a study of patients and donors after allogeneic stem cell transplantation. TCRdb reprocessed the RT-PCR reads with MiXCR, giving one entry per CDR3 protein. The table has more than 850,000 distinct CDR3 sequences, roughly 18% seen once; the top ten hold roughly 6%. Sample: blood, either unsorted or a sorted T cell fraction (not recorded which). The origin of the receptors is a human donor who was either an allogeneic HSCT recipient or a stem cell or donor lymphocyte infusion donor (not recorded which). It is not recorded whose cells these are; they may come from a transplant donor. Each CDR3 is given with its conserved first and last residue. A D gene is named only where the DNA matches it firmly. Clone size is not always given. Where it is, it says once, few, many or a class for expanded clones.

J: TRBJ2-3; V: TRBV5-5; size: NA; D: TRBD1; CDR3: CASSRTGPERSTDTQYF; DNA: TGTGCCAGCTCACGGACAGGCCCCGAAAGGTCCACAGATACGCAGTATTTT
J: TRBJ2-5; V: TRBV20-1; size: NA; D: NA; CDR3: CSAADRFGETQYF; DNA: TGCAGTGCCGCCGACAGGTTCGGAGAGACCCAGTACTTC
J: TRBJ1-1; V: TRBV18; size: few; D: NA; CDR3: CASSRNRDSEAFF; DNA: TGTGCCAGCTCACGTAATCGTGACAGTGAAGCTTTCTTT
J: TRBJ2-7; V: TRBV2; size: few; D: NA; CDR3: CASSVSGRSHEQYF; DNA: TGTGCCAGCAGTGTCAGCGGCAGGAGCCACGAGCAGTACTTC
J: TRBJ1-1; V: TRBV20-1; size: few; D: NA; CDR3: CSARGAPSAFF; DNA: TGCAGTGCTAGAGGGGCGCCCTCAGCTTTCTTT
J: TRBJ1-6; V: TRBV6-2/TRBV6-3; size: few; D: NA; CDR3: CASTGDRNSPLHF; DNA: TGTGCCAGCACGGGGGATCGGAATTCACCCCTCCACTTT
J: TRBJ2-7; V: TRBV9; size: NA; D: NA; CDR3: CASSVGDRLLSYEQYF; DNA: TGTGCCAGCAGCGTAGGGGACCGTCTCCTCTCCTACGAGCAGTACTTC
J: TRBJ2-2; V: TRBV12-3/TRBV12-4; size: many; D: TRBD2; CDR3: CASRPSGENTGELFF; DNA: TGTGCCAGCAGGCCTAGCGGGGAGAACACCGGGGAGCTGTTTTTT
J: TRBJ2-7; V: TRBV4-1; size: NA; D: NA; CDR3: CASSQLDRYEQYF; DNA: TGCGCCAGCAGCCAGCTGGACAGATACGAGCAGTACTTC
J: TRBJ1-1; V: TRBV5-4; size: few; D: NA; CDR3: CASTQAGRTEAFF; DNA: TGTGCCAGCACCCAGGCCGGGAGGACTGAAGCTTTCTTT
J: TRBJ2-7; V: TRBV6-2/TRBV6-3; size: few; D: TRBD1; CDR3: CASRLDTGTGHYEQYF; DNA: TGTGCCAGCAGGTTGGACACCGGGACAGGTCACTACGAGCAGTACTTC
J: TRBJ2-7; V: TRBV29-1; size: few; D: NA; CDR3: CSVGARDEQYF; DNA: TGCAGCGTTGGGGCTCGGGACGAGCAGTACTTC
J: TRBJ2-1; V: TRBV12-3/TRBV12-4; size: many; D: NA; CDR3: CASRSGTPPSNEQFF; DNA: TGTGCCAGCAGATCCGGGACCCCGCCGAGTAATGAGCAGTTCTTC
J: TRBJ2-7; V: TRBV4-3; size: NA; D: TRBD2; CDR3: CASSQEGTSGGDTYEQYF; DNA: TGCGCCAGCAGCCAAGAGGGGACTAGCGGGGGTGATACCTACGAGCAGTACTTC
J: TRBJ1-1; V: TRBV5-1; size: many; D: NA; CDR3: CASSLEGGVNTEAFF; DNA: TGCGCCAGCAGCTTGGAGGGCGGAGTGAACACTGAAGCTTTCTTT
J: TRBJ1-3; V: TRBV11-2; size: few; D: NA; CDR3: CASSLFGGSPGNTIYF; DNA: TGTGCCAGCAGCTTATTCGGTGGGAGTCCTGGAAACACCATATATTTT
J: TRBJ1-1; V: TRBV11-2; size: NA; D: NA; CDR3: CASSPGPINTEAFF; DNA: TGTGCCAGCAGTCCAGGGCCGATAAACACTGAAGCTTTCTTT
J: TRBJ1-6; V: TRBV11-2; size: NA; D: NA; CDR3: CASSLVIRVSLNSPLHF; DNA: TGTGCCAGCAGCTTAGTGATTCGGGTTAGCCTTAATTCACCCCTCCACTTT
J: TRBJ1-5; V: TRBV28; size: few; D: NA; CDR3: CASSSLRGGNSNQPQHF; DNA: TGTGCCAGCAGTTCCCTGAGAGGGGGTAATAGCAATCAGCCCCAGCATTTT
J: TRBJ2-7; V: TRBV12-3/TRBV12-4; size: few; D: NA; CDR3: CASGVVNEQYF; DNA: TGTGCCAGCGGGGTAGTCAACGAGCAGTACTTC
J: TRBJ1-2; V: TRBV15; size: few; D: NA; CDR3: CATSSKGLSGYTF; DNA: TGTGCCACCAGCAGCAAAGGGTTATCTGGCTACACCTTC
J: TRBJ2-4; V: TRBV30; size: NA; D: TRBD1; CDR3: CAFDTGGKNIQYF; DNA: TGTGCCTTCGATACAGGGGGCAAAAACATTCAGTACTTC
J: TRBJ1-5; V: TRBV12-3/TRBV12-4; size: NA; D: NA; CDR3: CASSLSGFSNQPQHF; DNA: TGTGCCAGCAGTTTATCAGGGTTTAGCAATCAGCCCCAGCATTTT
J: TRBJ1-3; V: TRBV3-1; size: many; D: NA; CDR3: CASSQDGPGNTIYF; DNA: TGTGCCAGCAGCCAAGATGGGCCTGGAAACACCATATATTTT
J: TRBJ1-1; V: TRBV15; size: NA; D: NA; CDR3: CATSRAPGWGTEAFF; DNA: TGTGCCACCAGCAGGGCCCCAGGGTGGGGGACTGAAGCTTTCTTT
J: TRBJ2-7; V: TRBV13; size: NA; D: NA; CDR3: CASSLMAGKTYEQYF; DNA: TGTGCCAGCAGCTTAATGGCAGGCAAGACCTACGAGCAGTACTTC